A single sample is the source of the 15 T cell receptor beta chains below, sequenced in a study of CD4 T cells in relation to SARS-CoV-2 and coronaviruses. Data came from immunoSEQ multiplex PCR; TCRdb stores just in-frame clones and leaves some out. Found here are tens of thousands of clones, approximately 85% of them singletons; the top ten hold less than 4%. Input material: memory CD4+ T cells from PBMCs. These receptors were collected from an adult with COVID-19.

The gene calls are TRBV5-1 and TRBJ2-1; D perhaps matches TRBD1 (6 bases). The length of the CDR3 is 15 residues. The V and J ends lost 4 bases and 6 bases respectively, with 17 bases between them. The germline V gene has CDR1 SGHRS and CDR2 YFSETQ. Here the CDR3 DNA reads TGCGCCAGCAGCCAAATACAGGGATCATTCAATGAGCAGTTCTTC. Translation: CASSQIQGSFNEQFF.

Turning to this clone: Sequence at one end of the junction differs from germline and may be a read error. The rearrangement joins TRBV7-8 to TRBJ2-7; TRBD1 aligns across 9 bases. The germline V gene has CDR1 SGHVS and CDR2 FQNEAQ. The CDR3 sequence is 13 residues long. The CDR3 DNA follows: TGTGCCAGCAGCCCGAGGGGGCGGGACAGGGTCAGATTC. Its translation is CASSPRGRDRVRF.

CDR3 nucleotides: TGCGCCAGCAGTGAGACGGGAGTCTACGAGCAGTACTTC. Encoded protein: CASSETGVYEQYF. This sequence joins TRBV10-1 and TRBJ2-7; TRBD2 might be the D (6 bases). Germline V gives CDR1 WNHNN, CDR2 SYGVQD (reference sequence). This CDR3 spans 13 amino acids. V gave up 2 bases and J gave up 3 bases, with 8 bases separating them.

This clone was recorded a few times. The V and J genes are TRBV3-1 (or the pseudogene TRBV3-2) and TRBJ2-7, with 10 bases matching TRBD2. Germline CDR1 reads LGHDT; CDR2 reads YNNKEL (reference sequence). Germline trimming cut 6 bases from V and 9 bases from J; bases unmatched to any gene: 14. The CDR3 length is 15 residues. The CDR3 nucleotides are TGTGCCAGCAGACAGCGGGAGGGTTTAATCAGTCGGCAGTACTTC. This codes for CASRQREGLISRQYF.

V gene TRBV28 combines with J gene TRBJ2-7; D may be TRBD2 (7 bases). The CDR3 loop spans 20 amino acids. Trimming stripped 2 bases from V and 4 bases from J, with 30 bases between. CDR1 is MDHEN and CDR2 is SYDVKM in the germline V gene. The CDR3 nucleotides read TGTGCCAGCAGTTTAGGGAGGGGGAGCCTTCGAACCTCTGGGGTATACGAGCAGTACTTC. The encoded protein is CASSLGRGSLRTSGVYEQYF.

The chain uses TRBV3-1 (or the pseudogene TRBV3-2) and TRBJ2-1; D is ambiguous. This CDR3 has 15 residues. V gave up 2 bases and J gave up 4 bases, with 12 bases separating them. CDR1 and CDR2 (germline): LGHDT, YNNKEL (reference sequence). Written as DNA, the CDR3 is TGTGCCAGCAGCCAAAGGTTCCCCGAATACAATGAGCAGTTCTTC. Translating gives CASSQRFPEYNEQFF.

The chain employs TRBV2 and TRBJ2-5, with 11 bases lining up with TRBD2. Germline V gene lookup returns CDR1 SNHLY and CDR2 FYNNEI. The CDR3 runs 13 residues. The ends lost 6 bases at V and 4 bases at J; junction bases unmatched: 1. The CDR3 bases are TGTGCCAGCAGCGGACTAGCGGGAGAGACCCAGTACTTC. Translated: CASSGLAGETQYF.

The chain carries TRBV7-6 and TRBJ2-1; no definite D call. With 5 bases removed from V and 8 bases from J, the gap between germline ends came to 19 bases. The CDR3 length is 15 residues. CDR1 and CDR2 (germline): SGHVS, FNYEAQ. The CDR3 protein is CASSLAPRASHEQFF. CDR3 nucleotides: TGTGCCAGCAGCCTGGCCCCCCGGGCATCCCATGAGCAGTTCTTC.

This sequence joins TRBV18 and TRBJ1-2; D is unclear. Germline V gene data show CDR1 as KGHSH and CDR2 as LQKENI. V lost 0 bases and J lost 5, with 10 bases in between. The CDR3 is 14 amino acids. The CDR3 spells CASSPPAGQYGYTF. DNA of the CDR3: TGTGCCAGCTCACCACCAGCTGGGCAGTATGGCTACACCTTC.

The CDR3 reads CAWSVLAGNTGELFF. The CDR3 coding sequence is TGTGCCTGGAGTGTACTAGCGGGGAACACCGGGGAGCTGTTTTTT. V usage is TRBV30 and J usage is TRBJ2-2; 9 positions agree with TRBD2. V lost 0 bases and J lost 1; bases outside the gene matches: 0. Germline loops: CDR1 GTSNPN, CDR2 SVGIG (reference sequence). CDR3 length: 15 residues.

CDR3 residues: CASSLYTPRLGAGNTIYF. The CDR3 region has the DNA TGTGCCAGCAGCTTATATACCCCCCGACTGGGGGCGGGAAACACCATATATTTT. The chain couples TRBV7-8 to TRBJ1-3; D may be TRBD1 (6 bases). The CDR3 length is 18 residues. Trimming stripped 2 bases from V and 4 bases from J, with 21 bases between. Germline lookup yields CDR1 SGHVS and CDR2 FQNEAQ. The entire variable domain, with the rest obtained from reference TRBV7-8 and TRBJ1-3, is as follows: GAGVSQSPRYKVAKRGQDVALRCDPISGHVSLFWYQQALGQGPEFLTYFQNEAQLDKSGLPSDRFFAERPEGSVSTLKIQRTQQEDSAVYLCASSLYTPRLGAGNTIYFGEGSWLTVV.

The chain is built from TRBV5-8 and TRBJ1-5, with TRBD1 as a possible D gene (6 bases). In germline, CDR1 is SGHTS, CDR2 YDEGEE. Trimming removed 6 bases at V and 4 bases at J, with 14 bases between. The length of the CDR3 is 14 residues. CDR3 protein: CASNKQGGNQPQHF. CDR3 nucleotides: TGTGCCAGCAATAAACAGGGTGGAAATCAGCCCCAGCATTTT.

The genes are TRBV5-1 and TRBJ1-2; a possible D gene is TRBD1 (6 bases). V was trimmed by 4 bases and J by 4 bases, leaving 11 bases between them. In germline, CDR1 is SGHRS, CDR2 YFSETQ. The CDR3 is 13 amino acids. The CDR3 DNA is TGCGCCAGCAGCCCAAGGGACATCTATGGCTACACCTTC. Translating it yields CASSPRDIYGYTF.

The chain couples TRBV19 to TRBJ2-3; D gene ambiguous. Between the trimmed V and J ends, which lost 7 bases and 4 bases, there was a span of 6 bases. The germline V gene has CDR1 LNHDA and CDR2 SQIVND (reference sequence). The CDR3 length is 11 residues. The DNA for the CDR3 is TGTGCCAGTAAGGTTTCAGATACGCAGTATTTT. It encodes CASKVSDTQYF.

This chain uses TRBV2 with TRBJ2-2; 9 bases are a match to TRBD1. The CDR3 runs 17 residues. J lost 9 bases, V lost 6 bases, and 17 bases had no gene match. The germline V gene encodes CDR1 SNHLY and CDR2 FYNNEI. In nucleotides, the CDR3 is TGTGCCAGCAGGAACCAGACAGGGGGAAACCCGTACCGGGAGCTGTTTTTT. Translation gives CASRNQTGGNPYRELFF. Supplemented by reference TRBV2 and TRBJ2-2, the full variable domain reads EPEVTQTPSHQVTQMGQEVILRCVPISNHLYFYWYRQILGQKVEFLVSFYNNEISEKSEIFDDQFSVERPDGSNFTLKIRSTKLEDSAMYFCASRNQTGGNPYRELFFGEGSRLTVL.